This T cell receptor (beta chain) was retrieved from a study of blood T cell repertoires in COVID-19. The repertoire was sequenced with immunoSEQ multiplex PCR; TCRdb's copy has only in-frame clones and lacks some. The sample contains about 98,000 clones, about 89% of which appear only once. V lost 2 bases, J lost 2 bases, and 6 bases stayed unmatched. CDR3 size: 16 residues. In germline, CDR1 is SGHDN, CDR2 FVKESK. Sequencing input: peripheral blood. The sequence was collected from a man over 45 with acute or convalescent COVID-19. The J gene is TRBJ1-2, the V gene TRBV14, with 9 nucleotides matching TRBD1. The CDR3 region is CASSQRVTGGNYGYTF. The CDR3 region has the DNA TGTGCCAGCAGCCAACGGGTGACAGGGGGAAACTATGGCTACACCTTC.